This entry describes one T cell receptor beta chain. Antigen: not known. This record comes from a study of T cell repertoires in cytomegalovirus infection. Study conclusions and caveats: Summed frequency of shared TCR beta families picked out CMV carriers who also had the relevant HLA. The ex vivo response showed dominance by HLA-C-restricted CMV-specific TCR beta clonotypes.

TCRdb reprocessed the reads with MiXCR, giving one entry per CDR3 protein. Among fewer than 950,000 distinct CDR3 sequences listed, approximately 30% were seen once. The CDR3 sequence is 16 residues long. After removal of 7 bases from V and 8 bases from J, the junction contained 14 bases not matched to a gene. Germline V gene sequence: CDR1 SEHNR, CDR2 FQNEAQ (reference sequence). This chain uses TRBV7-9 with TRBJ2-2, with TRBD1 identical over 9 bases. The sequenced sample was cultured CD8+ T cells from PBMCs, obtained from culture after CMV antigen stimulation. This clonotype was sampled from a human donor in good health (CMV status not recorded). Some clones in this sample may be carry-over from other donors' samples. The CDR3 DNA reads TGTGCCAGCAAAGTGCCGGGACAGGGAGGCAGAGGGGAGCTGTTTTTT. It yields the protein CASKVPGQGGRGELFF. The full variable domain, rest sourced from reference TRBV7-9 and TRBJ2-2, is DTGVSQNPRHKITKRGQNVTFRCDPISEHNRLYWYRQTLGQGPEFLTYFQNEAQLEKSRLLSDRFSAERPKGSFSTLEIQRTEQGDSAMYLCASKVPGQGGRGELFFGEGSRLTVL.